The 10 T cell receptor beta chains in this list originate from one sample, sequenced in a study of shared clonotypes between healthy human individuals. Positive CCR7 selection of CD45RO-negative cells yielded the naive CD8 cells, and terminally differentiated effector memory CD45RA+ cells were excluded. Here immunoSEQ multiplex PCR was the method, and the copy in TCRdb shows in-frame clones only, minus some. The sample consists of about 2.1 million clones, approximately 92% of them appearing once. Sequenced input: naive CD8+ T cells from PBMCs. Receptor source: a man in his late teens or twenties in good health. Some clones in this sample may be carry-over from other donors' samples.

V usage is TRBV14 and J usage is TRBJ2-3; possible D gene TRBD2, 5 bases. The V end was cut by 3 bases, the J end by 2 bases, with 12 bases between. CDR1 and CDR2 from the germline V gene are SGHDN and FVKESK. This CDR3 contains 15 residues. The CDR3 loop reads CASSQTRADTDTQYF. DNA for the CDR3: TGTGCCAGCAGCCAGACGCGGGCCGACACAGATACGCAGTATTTT.

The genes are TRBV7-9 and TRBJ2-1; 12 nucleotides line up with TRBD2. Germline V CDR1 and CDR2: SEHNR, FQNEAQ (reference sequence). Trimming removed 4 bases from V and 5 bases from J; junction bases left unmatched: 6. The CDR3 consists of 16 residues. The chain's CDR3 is CASSWTGTSGHNEQFF. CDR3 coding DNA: TGTGCCAGCAGCTGGACAGGGACTAGCGGGCACAATGAGCAGTTCTTC.

In DNA form, the CDR3 reads TGTGCCTCCGGGACCGGACAGTTACTCTATGGCTACACCTTC. Its translation: CASGTGQLLYGYTF. The rearrangement uses TRBV15 and TRBJ1-2, with D maybe TRBD1 (6 bases). The CDR3 extends over 14 amino acids. Germline CDR1 and CDR2: LNHNV and YYDKDF (reference sequence). V dropped 11 bases and J dropped 4 bases, with 20 bases sitting between them.

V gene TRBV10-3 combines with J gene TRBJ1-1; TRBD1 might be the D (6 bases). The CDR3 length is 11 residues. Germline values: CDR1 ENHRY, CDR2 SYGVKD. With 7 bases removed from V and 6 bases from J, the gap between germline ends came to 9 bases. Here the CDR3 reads CAITDRSEAFF. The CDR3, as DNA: TGTGCCATCACCGACAGGTCTGAAGCTTTCTTT.

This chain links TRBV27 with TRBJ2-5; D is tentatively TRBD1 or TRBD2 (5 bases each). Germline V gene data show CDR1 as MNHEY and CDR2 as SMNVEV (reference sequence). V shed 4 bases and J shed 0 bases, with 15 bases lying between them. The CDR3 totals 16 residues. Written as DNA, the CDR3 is TGTGCCAGCAGTTACTCCGGGACCCTGTACCAAGAGACCCAGTACTTC. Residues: CASSYSGTLYQETQYF.

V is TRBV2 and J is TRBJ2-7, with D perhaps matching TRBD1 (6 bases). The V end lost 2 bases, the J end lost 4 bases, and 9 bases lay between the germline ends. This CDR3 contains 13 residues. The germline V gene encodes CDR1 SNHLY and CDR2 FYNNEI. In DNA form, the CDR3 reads TGTGCCAGCAGTGAAACGGACAGTTACGAGCAGTACTTC. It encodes CASSETDSYEQYF.

The CDR3 nucleotides are TGTGCCAGCAGTTTATTTACAGGGGATCCTGGGAACACTGAAGCTTTCTTT. Its protein is CASSLFTGDPGNTEAFF. The chain has TRBV27 and TRBJ1-1; 7 nucleotides match TRBD1. Germline lookup yields CDR1 MNHEY and CDR2 SMNVEV (reference sequence). V dropped 1 base and J dropped 1; count of bases not matched to a gene: 9. This CDR3 spans 17 amino acids.

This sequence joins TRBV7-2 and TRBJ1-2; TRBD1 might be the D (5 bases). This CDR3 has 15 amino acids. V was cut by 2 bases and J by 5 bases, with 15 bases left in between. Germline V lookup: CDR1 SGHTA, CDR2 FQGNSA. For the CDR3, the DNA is TGTGCCAGCAGCTTACCCGACAGTTTTTCTTATGGCTACACCTTC. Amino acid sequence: CASSLPDSFSYGYTF.

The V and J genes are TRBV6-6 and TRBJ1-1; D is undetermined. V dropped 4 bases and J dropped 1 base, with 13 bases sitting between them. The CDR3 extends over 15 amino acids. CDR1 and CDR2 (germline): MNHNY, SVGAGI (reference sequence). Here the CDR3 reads CASSLTRAQNTEAFF. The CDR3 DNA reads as TGTGCCAGCAGTTTAACCCGGGCACAGAACACTGAAGCTTTCTTT.

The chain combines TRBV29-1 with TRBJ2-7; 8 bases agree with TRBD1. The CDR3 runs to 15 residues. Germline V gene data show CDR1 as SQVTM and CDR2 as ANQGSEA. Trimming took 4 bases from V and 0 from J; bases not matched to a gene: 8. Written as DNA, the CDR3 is TGCAGCGTTGTCCCCCCGGACAGGGTCTCCTACGAGCAGTACTTC. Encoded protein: CSVVPPDRVSYEQYF.